This T cell receptor (beta chain) is drawn from a study of T cell changes during pregnancy in multiple sclerosis. Measured with immunoSEQ multiplex PCR; TCRdb has only the in-frame clones, and not every one. The data show around 100,000 clones, about 94% seen once. Germline V CDR1 and CDR2: MDHEN, SYDVKM. The CDR3 spans 14 residues. V lost 6 bases to trimming and J lost 4 bases, with 13 bases between them. This clone was seen once. This rearrangement joins TRBV28 to TRBJ2-1, with D perhaps TRBD1 (6 bases). Sequences were derived from peripheral blood, sampled in the third trimester of pregnancy. The TCR comes from a female donor with multiple sclerosis, enrolled in a pregnancy study. The CDR3 bases are TGTGCCAGCAGGAGGGGGATTAATTACAATGAGCAGTTCTTC. This gives the protein CASRRGINYNEQFF.